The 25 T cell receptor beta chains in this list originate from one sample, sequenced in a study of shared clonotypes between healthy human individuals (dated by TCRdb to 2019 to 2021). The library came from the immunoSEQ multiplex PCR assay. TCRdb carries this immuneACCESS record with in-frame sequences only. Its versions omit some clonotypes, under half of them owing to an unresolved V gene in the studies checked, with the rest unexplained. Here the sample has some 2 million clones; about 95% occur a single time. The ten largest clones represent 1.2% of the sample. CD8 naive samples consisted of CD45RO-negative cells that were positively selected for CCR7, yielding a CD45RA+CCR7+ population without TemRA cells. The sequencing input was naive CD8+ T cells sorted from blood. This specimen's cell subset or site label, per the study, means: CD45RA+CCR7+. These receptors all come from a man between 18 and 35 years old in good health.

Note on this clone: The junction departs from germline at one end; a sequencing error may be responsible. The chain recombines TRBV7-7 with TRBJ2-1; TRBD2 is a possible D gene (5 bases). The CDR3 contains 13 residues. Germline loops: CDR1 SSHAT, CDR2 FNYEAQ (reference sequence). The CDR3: CASSLEGRYEQFF. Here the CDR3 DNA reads TGTGCTAGCAGCTTAGAGGGAAGGTATGAGCAGTTCTTC.

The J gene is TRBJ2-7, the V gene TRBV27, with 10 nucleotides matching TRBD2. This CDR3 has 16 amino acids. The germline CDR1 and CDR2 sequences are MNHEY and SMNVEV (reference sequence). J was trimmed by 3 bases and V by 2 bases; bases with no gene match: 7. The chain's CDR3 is CASSLVSPSGSYEQYF. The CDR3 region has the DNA TGTGCCAGCAGTTTAGTATCGCCTAGCGGGAGCTACGAGCAGTACTTC.

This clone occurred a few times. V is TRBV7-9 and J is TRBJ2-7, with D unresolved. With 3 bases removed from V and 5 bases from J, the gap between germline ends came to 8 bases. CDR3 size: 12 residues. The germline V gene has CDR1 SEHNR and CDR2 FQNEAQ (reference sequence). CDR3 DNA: TGTGCCAGCAGCTTTAATCCAAACGAGCAGTACTTC. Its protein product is CASSFNPNEQYF.

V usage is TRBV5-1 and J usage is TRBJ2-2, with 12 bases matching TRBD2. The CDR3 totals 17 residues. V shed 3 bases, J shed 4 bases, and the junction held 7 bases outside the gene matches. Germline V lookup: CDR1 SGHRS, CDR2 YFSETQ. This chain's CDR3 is CASSSRLAGEGTGELFF. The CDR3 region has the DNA TGCGCCAGCAGCTCTCGACTAGCGGGAGAAGGCACCGGGGAGCTGTTTTTT.

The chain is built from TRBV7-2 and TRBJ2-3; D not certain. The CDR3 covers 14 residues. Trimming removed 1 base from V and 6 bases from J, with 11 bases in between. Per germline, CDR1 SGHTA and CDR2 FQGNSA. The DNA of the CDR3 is TGTGCCAGCAGCTTAGAGGGTAGTGGGGATACGCAGTATTTT. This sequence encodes CASSLEGSGDTQYF. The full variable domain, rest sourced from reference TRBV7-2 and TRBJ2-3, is GAGVSQSPSNKVTEKGKDVELRCDPISGHTALYWYRQSLGQGLEFLIYFQGNSAPDKSGLPSDRFSAERTGGSVSTLTIQRTQQEDSAVYLCASSLEGSGDTQYFGPGTRLTVL.

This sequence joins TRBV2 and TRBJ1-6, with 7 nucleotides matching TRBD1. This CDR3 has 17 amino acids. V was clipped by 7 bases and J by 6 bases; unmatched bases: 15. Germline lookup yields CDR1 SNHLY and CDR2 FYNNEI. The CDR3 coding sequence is TGTGCCAGCAATCTAAGGGACAGCGACGCCATTAATTCACCCCTCCACTTT. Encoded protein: CASNLRDSDAINSPLHF.

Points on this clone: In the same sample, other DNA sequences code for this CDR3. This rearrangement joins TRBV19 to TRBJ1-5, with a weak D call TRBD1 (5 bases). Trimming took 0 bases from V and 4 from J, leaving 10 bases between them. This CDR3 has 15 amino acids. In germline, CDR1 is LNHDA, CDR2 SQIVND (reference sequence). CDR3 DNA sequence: TGTGCCAGTAGTATAGATGGGGACTCAAATCAGCCCCAGCATTTT. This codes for CASSIDGDSNQPQHF.

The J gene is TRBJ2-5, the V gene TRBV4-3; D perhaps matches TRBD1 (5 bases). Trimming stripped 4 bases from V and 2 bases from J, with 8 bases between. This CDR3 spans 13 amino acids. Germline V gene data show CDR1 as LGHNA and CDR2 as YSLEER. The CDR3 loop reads CASSRTYQETQYF. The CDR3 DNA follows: TGCGCCAGCAGCCGGACATATCAAGAGACCCAGTACTTC.

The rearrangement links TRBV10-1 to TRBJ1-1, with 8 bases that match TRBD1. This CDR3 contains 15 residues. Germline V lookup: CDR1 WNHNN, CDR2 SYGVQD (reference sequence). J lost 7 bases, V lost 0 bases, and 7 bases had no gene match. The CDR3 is CASSESTGTGDEAFF. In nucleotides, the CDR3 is TGCGCCAGCAGTGAGTCCACCGGGACAGGAGATGAAGCTTTCTTT.

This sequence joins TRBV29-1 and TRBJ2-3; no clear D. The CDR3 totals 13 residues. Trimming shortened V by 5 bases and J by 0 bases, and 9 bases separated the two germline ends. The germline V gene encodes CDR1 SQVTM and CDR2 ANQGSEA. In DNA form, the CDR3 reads TGCAGCGTTTTCGCGACTAGCACAGATACGCAGTATTTT. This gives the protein CSVFATSTDTQYF.

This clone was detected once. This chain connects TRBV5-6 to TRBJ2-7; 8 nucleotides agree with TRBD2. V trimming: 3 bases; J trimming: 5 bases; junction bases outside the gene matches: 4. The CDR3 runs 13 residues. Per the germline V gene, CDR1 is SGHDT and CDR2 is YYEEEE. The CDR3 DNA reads TGTGCCAGCAGCTCCAGCGGGAGCCACGAGCAGTACTTC. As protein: CASSSSGSHEQYF.

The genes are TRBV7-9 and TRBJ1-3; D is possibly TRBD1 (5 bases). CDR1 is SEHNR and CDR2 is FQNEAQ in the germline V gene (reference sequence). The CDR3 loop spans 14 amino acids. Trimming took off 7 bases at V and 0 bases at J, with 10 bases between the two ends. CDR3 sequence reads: CASMGPHSGNTIYF. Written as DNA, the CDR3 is TGTGCCAGCATGGGGCCACACTCTGGAAACACCATATATTTT.

CDR3 sequence: CAFTDMFDTEAFF. The CDR3 DNA is TGTGCCTTCACAGACATGTTTGACACTGAAGCTTTCTTT. J is TRBJ1-1 and V is TRBV30; D ambiguous. The ends were cut back, 7 bases at V and 3 bases at J, with 15 bases in the middle. Germline CDR1 GTSNPN, CDR2 SVGIG (reference sequence). There are 13 residues in the CDR3. The entire variable domain, with the rest obtained from reference TRBV30 and TRBJ1-1, is as follows: SQTIHQWPATLVQPVGSPLSLECTVEGTSNPNLYWYRQAAGRGLQLLFYSVGIGQISSEVPQNLSASRPQDRQFILSSKKLLLSDSGFYLCAFTDMFDTEAFFGQGTRLTVV.

In DNA, the CDR3 is TGCAGCGTGACAGGGGTCGATAATGAAAAACTGTTTTTT. It yields the protein CSVTGVDNEKLFF. The chain combines TRBV29-1 with TRBJ1-4, with 8 bases that match TRBD1. Germline-derived CDR1 and CDR2 are SQVTM and ANQGSEA. Trimming cost V 6 bases and J 4 bases; bases outside gene matches: 4. There are 13 residues in the CDR3. The full variable domain, in which reference TRBV29-1 and TRBJ1-4 provide the parts outside the CDR3, is SAVISQKPSRDICQRGTSLTIQCQVDSQVTMMFWYRQQPGQSLTLIATANQGSEATYESGFVIDKFPISRPNLTFSTLTVSNMSPEDSSIYLCSVTGVDNEKLFFGSGTQLSVL.

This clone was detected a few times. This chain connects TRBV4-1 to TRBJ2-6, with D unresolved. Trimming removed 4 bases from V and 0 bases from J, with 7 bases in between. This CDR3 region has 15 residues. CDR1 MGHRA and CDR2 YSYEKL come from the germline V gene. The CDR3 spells CASSPQDSGANVLTF. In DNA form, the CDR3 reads TGCGCCAGCAGCCCCCAAGACTCTGGGGCCAACGTCCTGACTTTC.

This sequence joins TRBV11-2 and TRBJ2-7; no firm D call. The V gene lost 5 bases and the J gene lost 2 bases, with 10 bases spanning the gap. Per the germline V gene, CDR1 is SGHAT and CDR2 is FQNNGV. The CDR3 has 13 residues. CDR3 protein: CASSLSPPYEQYF. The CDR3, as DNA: TGTGCCAGCAGCCTCAGTCCTCCCTACGAGCAGTACTTC.

CDR3 protein: CASSSSSGRLLYEQYF. DNA of the CDR3: TGTGCCAGCAGTTCGTCCTCTGGCAGGCTACTCTACGAGCAGTACTTC. The V call is TRBV27, the J call TRBJ2-7; D call uncertain. CDR1 is MNHEY and CDR2 is SMNVEV in the germline V gene (reference sequence). The CDR3 covers 16 residues. Between the trimmed V and J ends, which lost 4 bases and 3 bases, there was a span of 19 bases.

This CDR3 is CATSGRDSPYEQYF. Written as DNA, the CDR3 is TGTGCCACCAGCGGCCGGGACAGTCCCTACGAGCAGTACTTC. The chain links TRBV15 to TRBJ2-7; TRBD1 matches 7 bases. J lost 2 bases, V lost 5 bases, and 6 bases had no gene match. Germline V gene sequence: CDR1 LNHNV, CDR2 YYDKDF (reference sequence). CDR3 length: 14 residues.

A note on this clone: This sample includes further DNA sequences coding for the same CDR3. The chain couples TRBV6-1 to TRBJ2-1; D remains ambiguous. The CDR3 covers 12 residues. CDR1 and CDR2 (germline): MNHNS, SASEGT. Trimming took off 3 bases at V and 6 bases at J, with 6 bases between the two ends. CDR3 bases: TGTGCCAGCAGTGATCCGGGCAATGAGCAGTTCTTC. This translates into CASSDPGNEQFF.

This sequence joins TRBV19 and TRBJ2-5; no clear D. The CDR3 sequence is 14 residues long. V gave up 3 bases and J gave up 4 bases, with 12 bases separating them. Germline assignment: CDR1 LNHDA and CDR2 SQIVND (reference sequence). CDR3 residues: CASSIGPGGETQYF. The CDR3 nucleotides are TGTGCCAGTAGTATCGGGCCAGGTGGAGAGACCCAGTACTTC.

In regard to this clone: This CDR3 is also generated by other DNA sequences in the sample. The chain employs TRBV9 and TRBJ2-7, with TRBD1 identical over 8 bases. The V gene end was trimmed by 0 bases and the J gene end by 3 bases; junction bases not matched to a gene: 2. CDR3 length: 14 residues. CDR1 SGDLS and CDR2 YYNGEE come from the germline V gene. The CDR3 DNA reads TGTGCCAGCAGCGTAGAAGACAGGGGCTACGAGCAGTACTTC. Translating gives CASSVEDRGYEQYF.

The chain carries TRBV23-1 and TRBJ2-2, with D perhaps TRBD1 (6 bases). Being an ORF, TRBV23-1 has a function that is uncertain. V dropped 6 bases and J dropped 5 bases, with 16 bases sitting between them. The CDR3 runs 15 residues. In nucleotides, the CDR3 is TGCGCCAGCAGAATCAGGGGATTGCGGACCGGGGAGCTGTTTTTT. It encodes CASRIRGLRTGELFF.

CDR3 nucleotide sequence: TGTGCCAGCAGCTTAGCGTTAGCGGGGGAAAACATTCAGTACTTC. Amino acid sequence: CASSLALAGENIQYF. This rearrangement joins TRBV7-9 to TRBJ2-4; TRBD2 aligns across 9 bases. The V segment lost 0 bases and the J segment 5 bases; nucleotides outside the gene matches: 2. This CDR3 is 15 amino acids long. Germline CDR1 SEHNR, CDR2 FQNEAQ (reference sequence).

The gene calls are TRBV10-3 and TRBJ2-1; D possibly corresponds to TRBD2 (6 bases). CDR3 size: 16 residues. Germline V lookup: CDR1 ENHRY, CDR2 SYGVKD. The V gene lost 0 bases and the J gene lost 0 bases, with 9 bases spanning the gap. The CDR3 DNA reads TGTGCCATCAGTGAGTCGGGCGGGACCTCCTACAATGAGCAGTTCTTC. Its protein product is CAISESGGTSYNEQFF.

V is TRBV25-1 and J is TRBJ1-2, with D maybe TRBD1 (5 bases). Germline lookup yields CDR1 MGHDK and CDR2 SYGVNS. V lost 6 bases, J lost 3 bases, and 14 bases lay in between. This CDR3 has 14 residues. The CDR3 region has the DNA TGTGCCAGCAGGCCGGGGGGAGTGGACTATGGCTACACCTTC. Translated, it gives CASRPGGVDYGYTF.